The 11 T cell receptor beta chains presented below share a single source sample, sequenced in a study of vaccination and CD4 T cells after COVID-19. Sequencing of the DNA from cultured CD4+ T cells was carried out with the Oncomine TCR Beta short-read assay. In TCRdb, the PCR reads were re-called with MiXCR into one record per CDR3 protein. The sample comprises 3,500 to 5,000 distinct CDR3 sequences, roughly 65% of which are singletons, and 25% to 40% rests with the top ten. The treatment is: roughly 10-day PBMC culture with coronavirus spike peptide pools or control peptides (ViraFEST assay). Pre-COVID-19 pandemic sampling (2011-2018) yielded the unexposed donor's CD4+ T cells. The antigens of these receptors remain unknown. Sample: CD4+ T cells from blood, cultured in vitro. These receptors all stem from a human donor in good health.

The chain couples TRBV5-1 to TRBJ2-5; tentative D call: TRBD2 (6 bases). Germline V gene data show CDR1 as SGHRS and CDR2 as YFSETQ. Deletions cut 3 bases from V and 2 bases from J, with 8 bases between. There are 13 residues in the CDR3. The CDR3 loop is CASSSLAQETQYF. CDR3 in DNA: TGCGCCAGCAGCTCACTAGCTCAAGAGACCCAGTACTTC.

The chain uses TRBV7-8 and TRBJ1-2, with unresolved D. The germline gives CDR1 SGHVS, CDR2 FQNEAQ. The CDR3 runs 13 residues. V gave up 4 bases and J gave up 4 bases, with 10 bases separating them. The CDR3: CASSSSGSYGYTF. The CDR3 nucleotides read TGTGCCAGCAGCTCGTCGGGGTCCTATGGCTACACCTTC.

The CDR3, as DNA: TGCGCCAGCAGGGAACAGGGGTCTGGTCAGCCCCAGCATTTT. Its translation is CASREQGSGQPQHF. This chain links TRBV10-2 with TRBJ1-5; 7 nucleotides match TRBD1. V was clipped by 6 bases and J by 6 bases; unmatched bases: 8. The V gene's germline CDR1 is WSHSY and CDR2 SAAADI. The CDR3 length is 14 residues.

This clonotype was detected only once. The V gene is TRBV10-2, the J gene TRBJ2-1; perhaps TRBD1 as D (5 bases). The V gene's germline CDR1 is WSHSY and CDR2 SAAADI. V lost 7 bases, J lost 8 bases, and 15 bases lay in between. The CDR3 covers 13 residues. CDR3 residues: CASITRAGYEQFF. CDR3 bases: TGCGCCAGCATAACACGGGCAGGGTATGAGCAGTTCTTC.

A few counts support this clonotype. The CDR3 DNA reads as TGCAGTGCTAGACCGGGTGGCACTGAAGCTTTCTTT. Its protein product is CSARPGGTEAFF. The rearrangement links TRBV20-1 to TRBJ1-1; no clear D. CDR3 size: 12 residues. CDR1 is DFQATT, CDR2 SNEGSKA, per germline (reference sequence). The V gene lost 2 bases and the J gene lost 4 bases, with 8 bases spanning the gap.

The chain links TRBV6-5 to TRBJ1-2, with D maybe TRBD1 (6 bases). CDR3 length: 18 residues. Trimming took off 0 bases at V and 6 bases at J, with 23 bases between the two ends. Germline CDR1 MNHEY, CDR2 SVGAGI. Here the CDR3 reads CASSYSGIGRGNDNGYTF. In nucleotides, the CDR3 is TGTGCCAGCAGTTACTCGGGAATCGGCAGGGGAAATGATAATGGCTACACCTTC.

The chain uses TRBV19 and TRBJ1-1; 9 bases align to TRBD1. The germline V gene has CDR1 LNHDA and CDR2 SQIVND (reference sequence). The ends lost 6 bases at V and 4 bases at J; junction bases unmatched: 6. This CDR3 contains 14 residues. The CDR3: CASRITGGVTEAFF. The CDR3 nucleotides are TGTGCCAGTAGGATTACAGGGGGCGTCACTGAAGCTTTCTTT.

V is TRBV7-9 and J is TRBJ2-1; D ambiguous. V lost 0 bases and J 2 bases, leaving 8 bases between the germline ends. Germline V CDR1 and CDR2: SEHNR, FQNEAQ (reference sequence). The CDR3 runs 15 residues. The CDR3 nucleotides are TGTGCCAGCAGCTTAGCGGGCCCACCCTACAATGAGCAGTTCTTC. Amino acids: CASSLAGPPYNEQFF.

The genes are TRBV24-1 and TRBJ2-7; D unresolved. The ends were cut back, 5 bases at V and 0 bases at J, with 16 bases in the middle. CDR3 length equals 16 residues. The germline V gene has CDR1 KGHDR and CDR2 SFDVKD. The CDR3 DNA is TGTGCCACCAGTGTTTACCGACTTACGGGCTCCTACGAGCAGTACTTC. This encodes CATSVYRLTGSYEQYF.

This clonotype is judged medium-sized (0.01 to 0.1%). The V call is TRBV5-6, the J call TRBJ1-2, with unresolved D. The CDR3 consists of 15 residues. CDR1 is SGHDT and CDR2 is YYEEEE in the germline V gene. The V and J ends lost 4 bases and 3 bases respectively, with 16 bases between them. The DNA of the CDR3 is TGTGCCAGCAGCAAAGGTGGGATCTTGGACTATGGCTACACCTTC. It encodes CASSKGGILDYGYTF.

This clonotype has only a few counts. The chain joins TRBV6-2 or TRBV6-3 to TRBJ1-6, with TRBD1 matching over 7 bases. V shed 2 bases and J 7 bases; nucleotides not matched to a gene: 5. CDR3 length: 15 amino acids. From germline, CDR1 is MNHEY and CDR2 SVGEGT. Here the CDR3 reads CASSYRGLRNSPLHF. As DNA, the CDR3 is TGTGCCAGCAGTTACAGGGGGCTAAGAAATTCACCCCTCCACTTT.